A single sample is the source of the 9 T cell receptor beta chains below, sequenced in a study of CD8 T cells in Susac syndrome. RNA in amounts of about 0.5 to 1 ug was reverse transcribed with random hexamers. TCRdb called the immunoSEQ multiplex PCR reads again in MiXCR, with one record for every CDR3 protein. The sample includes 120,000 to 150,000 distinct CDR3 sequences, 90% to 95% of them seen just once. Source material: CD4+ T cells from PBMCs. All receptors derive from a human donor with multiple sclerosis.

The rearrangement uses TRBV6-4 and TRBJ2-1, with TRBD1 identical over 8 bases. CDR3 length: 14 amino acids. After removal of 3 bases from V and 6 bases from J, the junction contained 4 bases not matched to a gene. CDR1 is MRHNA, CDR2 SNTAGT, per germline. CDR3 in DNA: TGTGCCAGCAGTGAGGGACAGGCTCTCAATGAGCAGTTCTTC. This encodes CASSEGQALNEQFF.

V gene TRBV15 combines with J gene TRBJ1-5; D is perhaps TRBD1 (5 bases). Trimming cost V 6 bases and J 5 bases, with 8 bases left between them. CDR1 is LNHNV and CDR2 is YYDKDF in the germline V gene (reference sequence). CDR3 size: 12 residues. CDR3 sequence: CATSQGHQPQHF. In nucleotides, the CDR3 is TGTGCCACCAGTCAGGGCCATCAGCCCCAGCATTTT.

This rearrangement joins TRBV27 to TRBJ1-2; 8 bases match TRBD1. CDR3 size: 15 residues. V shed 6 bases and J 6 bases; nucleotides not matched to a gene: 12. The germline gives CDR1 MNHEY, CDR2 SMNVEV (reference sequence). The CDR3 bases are TGTGCCAGCAGCCCTTACCTGACAGGGGAACATGGCTACACCTTC. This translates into CASSPYLTGEHGYTF.

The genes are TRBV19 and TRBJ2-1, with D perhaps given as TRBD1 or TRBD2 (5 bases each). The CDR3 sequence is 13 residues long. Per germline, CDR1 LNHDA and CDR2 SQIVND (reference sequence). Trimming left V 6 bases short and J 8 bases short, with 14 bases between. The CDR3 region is CASRTTLGHEQFF. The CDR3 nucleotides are TGTGCCAGTAGGACTACGTTGGGGCATGAGCAGTTCTTC.

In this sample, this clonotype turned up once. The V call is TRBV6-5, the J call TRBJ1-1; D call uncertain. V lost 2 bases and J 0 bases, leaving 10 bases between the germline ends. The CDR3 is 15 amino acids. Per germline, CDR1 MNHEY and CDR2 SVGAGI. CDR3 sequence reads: CASSYGLGMNTEAFF. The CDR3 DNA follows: TGTGCCAGCAGTTACGGACTGGGTATGAACACTGAAGCTTTCTTT.

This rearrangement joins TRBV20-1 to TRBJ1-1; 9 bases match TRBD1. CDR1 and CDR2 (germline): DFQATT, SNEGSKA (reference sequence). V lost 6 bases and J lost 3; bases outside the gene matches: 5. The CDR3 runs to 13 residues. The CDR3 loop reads CSAPGQGDTEAFF. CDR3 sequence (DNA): TGCAGTGCGCCGGGACAGGGAGACACTGAAGCTTTCTTT.

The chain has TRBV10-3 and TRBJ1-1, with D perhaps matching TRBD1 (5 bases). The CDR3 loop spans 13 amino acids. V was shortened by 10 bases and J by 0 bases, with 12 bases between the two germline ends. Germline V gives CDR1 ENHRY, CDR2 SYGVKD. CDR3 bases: TGTGCCACCAAGGGACTGGTGAACACTGAAGCTTTCTTT. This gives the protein CATKGLVNTEAFF.

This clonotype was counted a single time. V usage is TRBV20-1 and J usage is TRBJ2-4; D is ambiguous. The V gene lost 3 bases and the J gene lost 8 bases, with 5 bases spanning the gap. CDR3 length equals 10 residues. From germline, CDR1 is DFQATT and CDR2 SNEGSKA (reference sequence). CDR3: CSARKDIQYF. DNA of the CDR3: TGCAGTGCTAGGAAGGACATTCAGTACTTC.

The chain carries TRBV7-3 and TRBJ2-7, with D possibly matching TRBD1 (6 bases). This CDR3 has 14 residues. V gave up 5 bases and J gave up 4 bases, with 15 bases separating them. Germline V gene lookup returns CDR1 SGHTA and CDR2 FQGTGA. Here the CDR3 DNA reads TGTGCCAGCAGCCCCCGGGACACAGAATACGAGCAGTACTTC. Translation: CASSPRDTEYEQYF.